Sequencing of this T cell receptor beta chain was carried out in a study of regulatory T cells in long-lasting Graves disease. The time point: newly diagnosed GD, antithyroid drugs for less than 3 months. TCR sequences were obtained from RNA taken from PBMCs. The authors built TCR beta libraries using iRepertoire HTBI primers and Arm-PCR of CDR3 regions. TCRdb re-called the multiplex PCR reads with MiXCR, one entry per CDR3 protein. The repertoire includes about 200,000 distinct CDR3 sequences, approximately 18% of them detected once, and about an eighth sits in the top ten. This clonotype showed up many times. V was trimmed by 1 base and J by 5 bases, leaving 12 bases between them. Germline lookup yields CDR1 SGHTA and CDR2 FQGTGA. CDR3 size: 16 residues. These data were likewise used in another study, on T cells in Graves' hyperthyroidism and ophthalmopathy. According to that study: Patients with uncontrolled infections, other autoimmune diseases, pregnancy or lactation were excluded. Primed by the HTBI set, a first-round RT-PCR was run on the TCR CDR3. Ophthalmopathy could be told apart from stable hyperthyroidism with a 13 V-J model.

The chain carries TRBV7-3 and TRBJ1-6; the D gene is possibly TRBD1 (6 bases). The material sequenced was peripheral blood mononuclear cells (PBMCs), taken at new diagnosis, from a patient treated with antithyroid drugs. The receptor's source is a woman aged 25 to 39 with Graves disease. The CDR3 here is CASSLRVAGDNSPLHF. The CDR3 DNA follows: TGTGCCAGCAGCTTAAGAGTCGCAGGGGATAATTCACCCCTCCACTTT.